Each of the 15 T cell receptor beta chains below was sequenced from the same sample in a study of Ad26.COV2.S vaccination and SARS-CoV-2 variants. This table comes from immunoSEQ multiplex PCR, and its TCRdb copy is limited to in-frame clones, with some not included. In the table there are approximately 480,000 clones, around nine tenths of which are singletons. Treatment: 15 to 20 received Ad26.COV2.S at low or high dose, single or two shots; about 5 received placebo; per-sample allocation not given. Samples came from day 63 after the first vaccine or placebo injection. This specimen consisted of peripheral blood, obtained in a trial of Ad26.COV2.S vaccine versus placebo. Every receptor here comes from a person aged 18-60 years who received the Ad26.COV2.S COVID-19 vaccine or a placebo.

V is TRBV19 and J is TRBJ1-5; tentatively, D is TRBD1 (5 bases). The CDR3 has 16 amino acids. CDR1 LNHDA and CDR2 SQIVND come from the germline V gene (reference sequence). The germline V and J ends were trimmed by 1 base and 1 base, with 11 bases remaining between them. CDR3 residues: CASSIVGATSNQPQHF. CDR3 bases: TGTGCCAGTAGTATAGTCGGGGCAACGAGCAATCAGCCCCAGCATTTT.

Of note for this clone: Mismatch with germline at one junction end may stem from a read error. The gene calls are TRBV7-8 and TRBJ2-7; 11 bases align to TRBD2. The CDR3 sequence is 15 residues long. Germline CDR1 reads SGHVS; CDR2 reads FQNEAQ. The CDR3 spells CASSSNPGLAAERWF. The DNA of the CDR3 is TGTGCCAGCAGCTCCAACCCGGGACTAGCGGCGGAGAGGTGGTTC.

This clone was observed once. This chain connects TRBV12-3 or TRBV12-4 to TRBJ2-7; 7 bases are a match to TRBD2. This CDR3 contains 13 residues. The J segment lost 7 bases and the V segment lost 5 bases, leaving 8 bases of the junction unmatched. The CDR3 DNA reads TGTGCCAGCAGTCTGGGGGAGGGTTTAGAGCAGTACTTC. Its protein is CASSLGEGLEQYF.

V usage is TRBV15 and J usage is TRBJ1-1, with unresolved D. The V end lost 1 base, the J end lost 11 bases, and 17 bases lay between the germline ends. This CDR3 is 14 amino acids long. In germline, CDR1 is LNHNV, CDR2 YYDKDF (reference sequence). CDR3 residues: CATSRGERTDRAFF. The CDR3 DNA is TGTGCCACCAGCAGAGGGGAGCGGACGGACCGCGCTTTCTTT.

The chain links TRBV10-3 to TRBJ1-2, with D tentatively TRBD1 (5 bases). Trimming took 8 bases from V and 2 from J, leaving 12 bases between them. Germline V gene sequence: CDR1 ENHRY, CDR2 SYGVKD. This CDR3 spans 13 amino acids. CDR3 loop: CAIGSGPNYGYTF. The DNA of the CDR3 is TGTGCCATCGGGTCAGGGCCGAACTATGGCTACACCTTC.

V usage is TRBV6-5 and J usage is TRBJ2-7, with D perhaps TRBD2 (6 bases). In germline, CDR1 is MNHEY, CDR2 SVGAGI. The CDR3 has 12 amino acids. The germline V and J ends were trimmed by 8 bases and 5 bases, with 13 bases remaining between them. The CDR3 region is CASGGIPHEQYF. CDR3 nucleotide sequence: TGTGCCAGCGGGGGGATCCCCCACGAGCAGTACTTC.

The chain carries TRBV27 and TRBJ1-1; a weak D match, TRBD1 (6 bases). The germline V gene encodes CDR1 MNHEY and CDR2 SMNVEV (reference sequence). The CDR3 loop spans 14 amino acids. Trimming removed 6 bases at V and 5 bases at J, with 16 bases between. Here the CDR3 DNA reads TGTGCCAGCAGCTTTGATCAGGGGAGAACTGAAGCTTTCTTT. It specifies CASSFDQGRTEAFF.

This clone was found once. CDR3 sequence (DNA): TGTGCCAGCAGTTACTCGATTTCCGCCGGCACAGGGTATGGGAACACTGAAGCTTTCTTT. This sequence encodes CASSYSISAGTGYGNTEAFF. The V call is TRBV6-2 or TRBV6-3, the J call TRBJ1-1; possible D gene TRBD1, 6 bases. This CDR3 contains 20 residues. The germline gives CDR1 MNHEY, CDR2 SVGEGT. V lost 0 bases and J lost 1, with 24 bases in between.

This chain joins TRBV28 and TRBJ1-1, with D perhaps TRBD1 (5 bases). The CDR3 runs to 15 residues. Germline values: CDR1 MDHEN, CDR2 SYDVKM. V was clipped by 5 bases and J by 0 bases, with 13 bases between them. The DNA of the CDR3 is TGTGCCAGCAGTCCCCCCCGGGGGGTGAACACTGAAGCTTTCTTT. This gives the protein CASSPPRGVNTEAFF.

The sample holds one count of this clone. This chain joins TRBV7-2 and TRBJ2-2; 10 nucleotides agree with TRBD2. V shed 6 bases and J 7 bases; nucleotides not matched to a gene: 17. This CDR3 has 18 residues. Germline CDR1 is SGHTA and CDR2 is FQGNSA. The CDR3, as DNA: TGTGCCAGCAGACTTAGGATGGCTAGCGGGAGTGTGGGCGGGGAGCTGTTTTTT. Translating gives CASRLRMASGSVGGELFF.

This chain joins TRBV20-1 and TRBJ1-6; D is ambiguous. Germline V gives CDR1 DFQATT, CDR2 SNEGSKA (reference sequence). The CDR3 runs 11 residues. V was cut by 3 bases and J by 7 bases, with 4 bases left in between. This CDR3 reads CSARDNSPLHF. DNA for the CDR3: TGCAGTGCTAGGGACAATTCACCCCTCCACTTT.

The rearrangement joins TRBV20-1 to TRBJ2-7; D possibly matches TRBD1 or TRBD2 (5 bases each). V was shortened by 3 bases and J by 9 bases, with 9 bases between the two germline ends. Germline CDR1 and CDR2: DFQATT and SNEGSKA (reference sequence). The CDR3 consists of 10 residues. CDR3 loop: CSARGTGQYF. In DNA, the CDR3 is TGCAGTGCTAGGGGGACGGGGCAGTACTTC.

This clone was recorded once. CDR3 loop: CASSKERRELFF. Here the CDR3 DNA reads TGTGCCAGCAGCAAAGAACGACGGGAGCTGTTTTTT. V usage is TRBV21-1 and J usage is TRBJ2-2. TRBV21-1 constitutes a pseudogene. The length of the CDR3 is 12 residues.

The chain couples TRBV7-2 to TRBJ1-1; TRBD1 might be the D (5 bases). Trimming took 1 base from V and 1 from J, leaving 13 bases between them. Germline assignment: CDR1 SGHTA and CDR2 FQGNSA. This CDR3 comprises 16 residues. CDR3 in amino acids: CASSLGRQGRNTEAFF. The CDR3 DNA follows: TGTGCCAGCAGCTTAGGTCGCCAGGGTCGGAACACTGAAGCTTTCTTT.

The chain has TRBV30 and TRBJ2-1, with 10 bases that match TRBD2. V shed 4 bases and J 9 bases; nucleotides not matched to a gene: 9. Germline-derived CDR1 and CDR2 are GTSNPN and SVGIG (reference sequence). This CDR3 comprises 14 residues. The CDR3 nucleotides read TGTGCCTGGACTTTCAGCGGGAGGGCCTTTGAGCAGTTCTTC. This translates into CAWTFSGRAFEQFF.